The 3 T cell receptor beta chains reported below all come from one sample, sequenced in a study of OX40 agonist ivuxolimab in advanced cancers. The table came from immunoSEQ multiplex PCR; TCRdb's copy has only in-frame clones and leaves some out. The data hold 30,000 to 40,000 clones, with 70% to 85% observed a single time. Source: CD4+ or CD8+ T cells sorted from blood, taken in a trial of the OX40 agonist ivuxolimab. Every receptor here comes from an adult with an advanced solid tumor such as melanoma, head and neck, liver or kidney cancer.

V and J are TRBV28 and TRBJ1-3; D not certain. CDR1 and CDR2 (germline): MDHEN, SYDVKM. Trimming removed 7 bases from V and 1 base from J, with 8 bases in between. The CDR3 contains 13 residues. CDR3 in amino acids: CASTSGSGNTIYF. The CDR3 DNA follows: TGTGCCAGCACTTCGGGTTCTGGAAACACCATATATTTT.

The rearrangement links TRBV28 to TRBJ2-7; 7 bases are a match to TRBD1. This CDR3 is built from 18 residues. V lost 2 bases, J lost 3 bases, and 16 bases stayed unmatched. CDR1 MDHEN and CDR2 SYDVKM come from the germline V gene. DNA of the CDR3: TGTGCCAGCAGTTTAAGGTCACAGGGGAAAATTCCAGGCTACGAGCAGTACTTC. It translates to CASSLRSQGKIPGYEQYF.

This clone has only one observation. This sequence joins TRBV9 and TRBJ2-7, with D maybe TRBD2 (6 bases). Germline V gene data show CDR1 as SGDLS and CDR2 as YYNGEE. The CDR3 is 15 amino acids. The V gene lost 0 bases and the J gene lost 0 bases, with 10 bases spanning the gap. The DNA for the CDR3 is TGTGCCAGCAGCGTAGGGGGGGAAACCTCCTACGAGCAGTACTTC. Its protein product is CASSVGGETSYEQYF.